The rows below give T cell receptor beta chains drawn from one sample of a study of monozygotic twins with inflammatory bowel disease. With the 5' RACE reads reprocessed, TCRdb shows one record per CDR3 protein and no DNA. This sample's table has approximately 400,000 distinct CDR3 sequences. Sequencing was carried out using blood. Receptors were obtained from a human donor with ulcerative colitis or Crohn's disease, or a healthy co-twin of an affected twin (not recorded which). CDR3s include the opening cysteine and the closing phenylalanine or tryptophan. Each record gives: CDR3 protein, J gene, V gene.

CASSWNPGIGATNEKLFF | TRBJ1-4 | TRBV7-8
CASSLPSRGISTNEKLFF | TRBJ1-4 | TRBV7-8
CASTQGGSQYF | TRBJ2-4 | TRBV12-3/TRBV12-4
CASSLGESSYNSPLHF | TRBJ1-6 | TRBV7-2
CASSPGLAGTYEQYF | TRBJ2-7 | TRBV28
CASSGGGDGIYEKLFF | TRBJ1-4 | TRBV5-6
CSARDPGPRVYGYTF | TRBJ1-2 | TRBV20-1
CSVRIGGPNEKLFF | TRBJ1-4 | TRBV29-1
CSVRDRGPNDKLFF | TRBJ1-4 | TRBV29-1
CASSRGRGEAFF | TRBJ1-1 | TRBV12-3/TRBV12-4
CASSLGGLNTEAFF | TRBJ1-1 | TRBV5-1
CASSLVIAGQQFF | TRBJ2-1 | TRBV7-2
CAWSAPNDQPQHF | TRBJ1-5 | TRBV30
CASSPGLVGGYTF | TRBJ1-2 | TRBV6-6
CATSIGSGRANVLTF | TRBJ2-6 | TRBV15
CASSYWEASSGNTIYF | TRBJ1-3 | TRBV5-1
CASNLGTGMPGELFF | TRBJ2-2 | TRBV5-1
CASSVQGASYNSPLHF | TRBJ1-6 | TRBV9
CASSLLAATYEQYF | TRBJ2-7 | TRBV5-1
CASSFQGEADTQYF | TRBJ2-3 | TRBV27
CASSMTGQGPNQPQHF | TRBJ1-5 | TRBV19
CASSLTSGRPPGELFF | TRBJ2-2 | TRBV7-8
CSARGGNYNEQFF | TRBJ2-1 | TRBV20-1
CASSYPGAETQYF | TRBJ2-5 | TRBV18
CASSGTGGHGLFF | TRBJ1-4 | TRBV2
CAISARDSLSYEQYF | TRBJ2-7 | TRBV10-3
CASSLSDNEQFF | TRBJ2-1 | TRBV27
CSVPGQGLGNEQFF | TRBJ2-1 | TRBV20-1
CATSARPKDTQYF | TRBJ2-3 | TRBV24-1